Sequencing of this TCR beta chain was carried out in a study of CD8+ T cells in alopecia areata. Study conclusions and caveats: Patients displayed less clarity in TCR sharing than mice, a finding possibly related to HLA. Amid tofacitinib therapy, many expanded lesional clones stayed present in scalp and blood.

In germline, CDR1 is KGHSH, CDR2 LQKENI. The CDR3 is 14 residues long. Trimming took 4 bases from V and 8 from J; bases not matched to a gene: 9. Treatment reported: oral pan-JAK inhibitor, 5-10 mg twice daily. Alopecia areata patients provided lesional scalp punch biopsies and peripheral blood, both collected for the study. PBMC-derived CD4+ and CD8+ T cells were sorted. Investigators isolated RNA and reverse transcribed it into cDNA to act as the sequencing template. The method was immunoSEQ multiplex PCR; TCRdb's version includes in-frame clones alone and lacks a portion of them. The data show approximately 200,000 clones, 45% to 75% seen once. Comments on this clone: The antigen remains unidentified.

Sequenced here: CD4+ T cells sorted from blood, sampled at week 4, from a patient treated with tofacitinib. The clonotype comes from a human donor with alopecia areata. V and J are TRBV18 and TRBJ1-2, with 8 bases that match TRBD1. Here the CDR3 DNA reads TGTGCCAGCTCACAAAAAGGACAGGGCGGAGGCTACACCTTC. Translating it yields CASSQKGQGGGYTF.